This T cell receptor beta chain was captured by sequencing in a study of T cells in Graves' hyperthyroidism and ophthalmopathy. Study conclusions and caveats: A model of 13 V-J features distinguished ophthalmopathy from stable hyperthyroidism.

Hyperthyroidism was newly diagnosed in patients aged 18 to 65 (duration under 2 months). Ahead of any ophthalmopathy symptoms, the blood sample was obtained at the first diagnosis of hyperthyroidism. From more than 9.5 ml of fresh peripheral blood, PBMCs were isolated. Germline CDR1 and CDR2: DFQATT and SNEGSKA (reference sequence). Trimming removed 6 bases at V and 0 bases at J, with 7 bases between. The CDR3 totals 12 residues. Details on this clonotype: Its specificity is unknown.

Amplification targeted TCR beta CDR3 regions from RNA transcripts. HTBI primers were employed in a first-round RT-PCR of the TCR CDR3. TCRdb reprocessed the multiplex PCR reads via MiXCR and lists one record per CDR3 protein. The sample holds about 270,000 distinct CDR3 sequences, 15% seen once. The V gene is TRBV20-1, the J gene TRBJ2-3; D gene uncertain. The clonotype was recovered from a woman aged 45-60 years with Graves' hyperthyroidism that later progressed to Graves' ophthalmopathy. The specimen was blood. The CDR3: CSAPPSTDTQYF. CDR3 nucleotides: TGCAGTGCCCCACCTAGCACAGATACGCAGTATTTT.